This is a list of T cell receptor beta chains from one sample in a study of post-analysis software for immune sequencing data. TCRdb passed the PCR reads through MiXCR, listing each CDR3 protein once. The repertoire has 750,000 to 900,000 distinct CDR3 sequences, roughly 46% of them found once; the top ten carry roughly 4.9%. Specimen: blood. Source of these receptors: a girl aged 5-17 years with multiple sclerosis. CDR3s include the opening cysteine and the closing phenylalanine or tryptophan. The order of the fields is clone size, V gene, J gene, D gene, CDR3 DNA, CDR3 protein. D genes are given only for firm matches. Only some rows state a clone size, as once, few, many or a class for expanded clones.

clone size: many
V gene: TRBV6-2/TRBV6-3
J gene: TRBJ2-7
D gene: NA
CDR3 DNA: TGTGCCAGCAGTTACCGCCAGCTAGGCGGTTTGGGCACCCGTAGGGAGCAGTACTTC
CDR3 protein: CASSYRQLGGLGTRREQYF

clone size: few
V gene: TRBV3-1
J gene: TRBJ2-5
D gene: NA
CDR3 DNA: TGTGCCAGCAGCCAAGATCGGGCGCAAGAGACCCAGTACTTC
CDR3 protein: CASSQDRAQETQYF

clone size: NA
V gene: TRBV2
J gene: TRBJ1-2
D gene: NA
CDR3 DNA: TGTGCCAGCAGTGAGGCAGGGAACGACTATGGCTACACCTTC
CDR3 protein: CASSEAGNDYGYTF

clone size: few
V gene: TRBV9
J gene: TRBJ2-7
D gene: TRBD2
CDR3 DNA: TGTGCCAGCAGCGGGGGACTAGCGGCCGGCTACGAGCAGTACTTC
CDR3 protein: CASSGGLAAGYEQYF

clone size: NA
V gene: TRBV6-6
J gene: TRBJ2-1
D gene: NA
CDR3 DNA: TGTGCCAGCGGGGGGAACAATGAGCAGTTCTTC
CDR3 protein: CASGGNNEQFF

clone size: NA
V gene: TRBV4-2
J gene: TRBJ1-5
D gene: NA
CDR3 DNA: TGTGCCAGCAGCCAAGGACGGGACCTCCTGGGCAATCAGCCCCAGCATTTT
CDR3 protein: CASSQGRDLLGNQPQHF

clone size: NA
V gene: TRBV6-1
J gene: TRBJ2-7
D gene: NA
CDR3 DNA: TGTGCCAGCAGCCCCAGCCAAGATCGCGAGCAGTACTTC
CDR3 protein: CASSPSQDREQYF

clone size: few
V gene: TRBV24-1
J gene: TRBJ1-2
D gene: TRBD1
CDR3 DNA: TGTGCCACCCACCCTGGACAGGGCGACTATGGCTACACCTTC
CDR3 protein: CATHPGQGDYGYTF

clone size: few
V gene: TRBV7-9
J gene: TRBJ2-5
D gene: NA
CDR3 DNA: TGTGCCAGCAGCTCCCGCGACCAAGAGACCCAGTACTTC
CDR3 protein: CASSSRDQETQYF

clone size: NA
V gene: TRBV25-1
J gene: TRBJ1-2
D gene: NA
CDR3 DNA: TGTGCCAGCAGCCACAGTGTTAACTATGGCTACACCTTC
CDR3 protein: CASSHSVNYGYTF

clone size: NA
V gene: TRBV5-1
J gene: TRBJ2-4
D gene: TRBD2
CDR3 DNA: TGCGCCAGCAGCTTGGGGCCGCTAGCGGGTAGAGCCAAAAACATTCAGTACTTC
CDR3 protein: CASSLGPLAGRAKNIQYF

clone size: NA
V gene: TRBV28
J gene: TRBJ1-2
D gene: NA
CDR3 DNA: TGTGCCAGCAGTGTAGAGTCAGGGTTTCGGGAGGACTATGGCTACACCTTC
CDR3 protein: CASSVESGFREDYGYTF

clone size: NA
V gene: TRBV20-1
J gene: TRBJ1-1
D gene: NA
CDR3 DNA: TGCAGTGCTAGGCCGGGGGATGGGGCTGAAGCTTTCTTT
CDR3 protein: CSARPGDGAEAFF

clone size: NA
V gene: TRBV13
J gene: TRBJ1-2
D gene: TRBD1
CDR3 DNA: TGTGCCAGCAGCCGGGACAGTTTCTATGGCTACACCTTC
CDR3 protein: CASSRDSFYGYTF

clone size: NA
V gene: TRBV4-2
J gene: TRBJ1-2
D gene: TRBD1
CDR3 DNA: TGTGCCAGCAGCCCTGCCCCCGGACAGGGGGCTTGGATGGCTGGCTACACCTTC
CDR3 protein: CASSPAPGQGAWMAGYTF

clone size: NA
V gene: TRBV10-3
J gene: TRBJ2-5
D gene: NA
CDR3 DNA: TGTGCCATCAGTGATCGTGGACTACCGCAAGAGACCCAGTACTTC
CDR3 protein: CAISDRGLPQETQYF

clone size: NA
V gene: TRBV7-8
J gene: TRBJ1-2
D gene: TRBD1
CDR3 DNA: TGTGCCAGCAGCCCTGGGACAGGACTGCACGTCTATGGCTACACCTTC
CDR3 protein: CASSPGTGLHVYGYTF

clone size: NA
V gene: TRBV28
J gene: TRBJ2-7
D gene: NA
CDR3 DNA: TGTGCCAGCAGTTATGGAAAGACCTACGAGCAGTACTTC
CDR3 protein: CASSYGKTYEQYF

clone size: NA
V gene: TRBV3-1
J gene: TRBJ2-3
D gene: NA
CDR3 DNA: TGTGCCAGCAGCCAAGATCGGCTGGAAGCGCAGTATTTT
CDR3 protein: CASSQDRLEAQYF

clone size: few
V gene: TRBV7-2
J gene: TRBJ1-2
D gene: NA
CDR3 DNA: TGTGCCAGCAGCTTAGACCACGAAGGGGCGCGAGGCTACACCTTC
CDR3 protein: CASSLDHEGARGYTF

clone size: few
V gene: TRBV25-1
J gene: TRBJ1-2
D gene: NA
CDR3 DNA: TGTGCCAGCAGTGAATTTGCCGCCTATGGCTACACCTTC
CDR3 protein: CASSEFAAYGYTF

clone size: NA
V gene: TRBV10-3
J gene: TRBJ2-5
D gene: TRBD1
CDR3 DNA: TGTGCCATCAGTGATCAGGGGGCTGAAGAGACCCAGTACTTC
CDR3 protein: CAISDQGAEETQYF

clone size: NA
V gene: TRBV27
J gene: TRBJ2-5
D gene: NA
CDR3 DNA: TGTGCCAGCAGAGCTGCGCAAATGTACCAAGAGACCCAGTACTTC
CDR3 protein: CASRAAQMYQETQYF

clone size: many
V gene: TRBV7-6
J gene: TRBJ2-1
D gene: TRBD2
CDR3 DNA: TGTGCCAGCAGCTTAGCCTCCTGGGAGGGTGAGCAGTTCTTC
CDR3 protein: CASSLASWEGEQFF

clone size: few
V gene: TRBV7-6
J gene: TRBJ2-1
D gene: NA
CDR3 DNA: TGTGCCAGCAGCTTATGGGAGACTAACAATGAGCAGTTCTTC
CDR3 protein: CASSLWETNNEQFF

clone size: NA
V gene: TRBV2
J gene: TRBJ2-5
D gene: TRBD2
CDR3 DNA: TGTGCCAGCAGTCAGACCTCTAGCGGGAGTTGGGGTGAGCAGTACTTC
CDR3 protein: CASSQTSSGSWGEQYF

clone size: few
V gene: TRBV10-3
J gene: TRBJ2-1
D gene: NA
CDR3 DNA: TGTGCCATCAGTGAGAGGGGTGAGCAGTTCTTC
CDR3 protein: CAISERGEQFF

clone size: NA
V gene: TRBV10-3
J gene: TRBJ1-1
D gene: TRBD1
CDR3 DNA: TGTGCCATCAGACCGGGACAGGGCCTTGGAGAAGCTTTCTTT
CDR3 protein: CAIRPGQGLGEAFF

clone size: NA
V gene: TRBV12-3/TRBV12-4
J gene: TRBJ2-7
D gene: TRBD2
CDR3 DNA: TGTGCCAGCAGTTCCCGTCCTAGCGGCTCCTACGAGCAGTACTTC
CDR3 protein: CASSSRPSGSYEQYF

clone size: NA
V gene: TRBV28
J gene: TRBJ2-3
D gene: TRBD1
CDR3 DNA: TGTGCCAGCAGCCCTGAGGGGGCAATAGATACGCAGTATTTT
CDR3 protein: CASSPEGAIDTQYF

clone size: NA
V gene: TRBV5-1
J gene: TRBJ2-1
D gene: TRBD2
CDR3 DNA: TGCGCCAGCAGCATAGTAGCGGGAGTCAACTACAATGAGCAGTTCTTC
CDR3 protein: CASSIVAGVNYNEQFF

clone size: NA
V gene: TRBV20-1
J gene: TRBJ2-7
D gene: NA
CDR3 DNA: TGCAGTGCTAGAGATCGTCGGGGCGGCTACGAGCAGTACTTC
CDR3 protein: CSARDRRGGYEQYF

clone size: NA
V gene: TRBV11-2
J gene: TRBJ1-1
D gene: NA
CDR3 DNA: TGTGCCAGCAGCAATAGGACTGTGAACACTGAAGCTTTCTTT
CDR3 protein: CASSNRTVNTEAFF

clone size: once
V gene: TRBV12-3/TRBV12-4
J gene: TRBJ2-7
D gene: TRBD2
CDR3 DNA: TGTGCCAGCAGTTTAGGCGGGAGGTTCTACGAGCAGTACTTC
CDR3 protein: CASSLGGRFYEQYF

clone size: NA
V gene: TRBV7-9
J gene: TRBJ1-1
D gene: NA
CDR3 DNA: TGTGCCAGCAGCTCCCAACTCGAAGCTTTCTTT
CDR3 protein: CASSSQLEAFF

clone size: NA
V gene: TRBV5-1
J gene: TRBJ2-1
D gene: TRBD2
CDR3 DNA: TGCGCCAGCAGCTTTTGGGCTAGCGGGAGGGAAAGCTCCTACAATGAGCAGTTCTTC
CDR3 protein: CASSFWASGRESSYNEQFF

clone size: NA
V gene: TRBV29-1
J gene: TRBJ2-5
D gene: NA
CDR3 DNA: TGCAGCGTTGAGTTGCCGGGTTGGGAAGAGACCCAGTACTTC
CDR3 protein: CSVELPGWEETQYF

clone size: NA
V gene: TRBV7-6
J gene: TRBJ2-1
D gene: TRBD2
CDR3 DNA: TGTGCCAGCAGCGCACCAGCGGGAGGGACTGACAATGAGCAGTTCTTC
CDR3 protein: CASSAPAGGTDNEQFF

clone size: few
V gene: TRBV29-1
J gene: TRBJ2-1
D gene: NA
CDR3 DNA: TGCAGCGTGAGGGTTGACGTTGACCAACAGTTCTTC
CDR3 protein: CSVRVDVDQQFF

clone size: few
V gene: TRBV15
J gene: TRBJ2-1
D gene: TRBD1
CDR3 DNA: TGTGCCACCAGCCCGACAGGGGCTGGGAAGTTCTTC
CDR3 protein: CATSPTGAGKFF

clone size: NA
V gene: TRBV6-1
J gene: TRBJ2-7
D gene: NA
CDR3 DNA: TGTGCCAGCACCATGGACTCCTACGAGCAGTACTTC
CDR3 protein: CASTMDSYEQYF

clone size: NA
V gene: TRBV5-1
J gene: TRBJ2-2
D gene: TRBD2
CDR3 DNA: TGCGCCAGCAGCCTATATAGCGGGAGAGACACCGGGGAGCTGTTTTTT
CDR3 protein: CASSLYSGRDTGELFF

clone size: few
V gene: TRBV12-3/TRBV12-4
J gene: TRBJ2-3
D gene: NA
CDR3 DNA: TGTGCCAGCAGTTCTACACCAGATACGCAGTATTTT
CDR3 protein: CASSSTPDTQYF

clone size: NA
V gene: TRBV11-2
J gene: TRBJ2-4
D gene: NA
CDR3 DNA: TGTGCCAGCAGCACGACAGACGGCATTCAGTACTTC
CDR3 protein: CASSTTDGIQYF

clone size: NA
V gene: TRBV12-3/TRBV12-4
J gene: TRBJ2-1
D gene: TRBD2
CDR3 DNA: TGTGCCAGCAGTTTACAAACTAGCGGCTACAATGAGCAGTTCTTC
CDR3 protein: CASSLQTSGYNEQFF

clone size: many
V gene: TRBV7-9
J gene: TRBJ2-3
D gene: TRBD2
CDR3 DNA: TGTGCCAGCAGCTTCGGGACTAGCGGGAGGAAGAGCACAGATACGCAGTATTTT
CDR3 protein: CASSFGTSGRKSTDTQYF

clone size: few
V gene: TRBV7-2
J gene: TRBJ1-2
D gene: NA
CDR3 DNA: TGTGCCAGCAGCCCCCCGGACTCGGATGGCTACACCTTC
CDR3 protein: CASSPPDSDGYTF

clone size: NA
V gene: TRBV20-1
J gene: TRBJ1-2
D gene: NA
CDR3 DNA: TGCAGTGCTGGGGGCCCCGGGACTAACTATGGCTACACCTTC
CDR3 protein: CSAGGPGTNYGYTF

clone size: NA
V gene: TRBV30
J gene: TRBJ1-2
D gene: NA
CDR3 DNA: TGTGCCTGGAGAGTCGTGGGCAGGGGAAGTGGCTACACCTTC
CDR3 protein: CAWRVVGRGSGYTF